Listed here are 25 T cell receptor beta chains from one sample, sequenced in a study of cytomegalovirus exposure and HLA in healthy donors. In the PCR, 60 Vbeta and 13 Jbeta primers were used. Profiled with immunoSEQ multiplex PCR; TCRdb holds only in-frame clones, not every one. This sample's table reports 50,000 or so clones. Material: PBMCs. These receptors were collected from a woman between 40 and 55 years old in good health and CMV-seronegative.

The V call is TRBV5-1, the J call TRBJ2-3; the D gene is possibly TRBD1 (5 bases). Looked up from germline, CDR1 is SGHRS and CDR2 is YFSETQ. V lost 5 bases to trimming and J lost 1 base, with 11 bases between them. This CDR3 is built from 14 residues. CDR3 sequence (DNA): TGCGCCAGCAGGCAGGGTGGTGGCACAGATACGCAGTATTTT. It yields the protein CASRQGGGTDTQYF. The full variable domain, completed using reference TRBV5-1 and TRBJ2-3, is KAGVTQTPRYLIKTRGQQVTLSCSPISGHRSVSWYQQTPGQGLQFLFEYFSETQRNKGNFPGRFSGRQFSNSRSEMNVSTLELGDSALYLCASRQGGGTDTQYFGPGTRLTVL.

Points on this clone: The junction departs from the called germline gene at one end, perhaps through a read error. This rearrangement joins TRBV29-1 to TRBJ2-3; D is possibly TRBD2 (5 bases). From germline, CDR1 is SQVTM and CDR2 ANQGSEA. The CDR3 covers 13 residues. CDR3 nucleotide sequence: TGCAGCGTTGAGCCCCCTAGCACAGATAAGCAGTATTTT. Its protein is CSVEPPSTDKQYF.

The rearrangement uses TRBV2 and TRBJ1-1; possibly TRBD1 for D (6 bases). V shed 5 bases and J shed 3 bases, with 28 bases lying between them. CDR1 and CDR2 from the germline V gene are SNHLY and FYNNEI. The CDR3 extends over 19 amino acids. The CDR3 coding sequence is TGTGCCAGCAGTTCAATCTTCGGCGGGGGGGGCGCGTGGGACACTGAAGCTTTCTTT. Residues: CASSSIFGGGGAWDTEAFF. The whole variable domain, filled in from reference TRBV2 and TRBJ1-1, reads EPEVTQTPSHQVTQMGQEVILRCVPISNHLYFYWYRQILGQKVEFLVSFYNNEISEKSEIFDDQFSVERPDGSNFTLKIRSTKLEDSAMYFCASSSIFGGGGAWDTEAFFGQGTRLTVV.

The chain combines TRBV19 with TRBJ1-6; D is uncertain. This CDR3 is 14 amino acids long. Germline V gene lookup returns CDR1 LNHDA and CDR2 SQIVND (reference sequence). V shed 7 bases and J shed 10 bases, with 17 bases lying between them. The CDR3 here is CASTRLPGNSPLHF. The CDR3 DNA reads as TGTGCCAGTACGAGATTACCGGGGAACTCACCCCTCCACTTT.

The chain couples TRBV5-1 to TRBJ2-5, with 11 bases aligning to TRBD1. This CDR3 has 14 amino acids. Germline lookup yields CDR1 SGHRS and CDR2 YFSETQ. V gave up 3 bases and J gave up 3 bases; unmatched junction bases: 1. CDR3 sequence reads: CASSWTGGEETQYF. CDR3 coding DNA: TGCGCCAGCAGCTGGACAGGGGGCGAAGAGACCCAGTACTTC.

The rearrangement joins TRBV6-1 to TRBJ1-2, with D maybe TRBD1 (5 bases). The CDR3 length is 14 residues. V lost 6 bases, J lost 4 bases, and 15 bases lay in between. Germline values: CDR1 MNHNS, CDR2 SASEGT. CDR3 nucleotide sequence: TGTGCCAGCAGGGGCCCGGGGGAACTCTATGGCTACACCTTC. Its protein product is CASRGPGELYGYTF.

The chain links TRBV19 to TRBJ2-5; perhaps TRBD1 as D (6 bases). Germline V gene lookup returns CDR1 LNHDA and CDR2 SQIVND (reference sequence). This CDR3 is built from 16 residues. V lost 5 bases and J 5 bases, leaving 21 bases between the germline ends. The CDR3: CASSLQTGSVEETQYF. In DNA, the CDR3 is TGTGCCAGTAGTCTACAGACAGGATCGGTGGAGGAGACCCAGTACTTC.

The chain recombines TRBV7-2 with TRBJ2-2; D remains unclear. Germline V gene data show CDR1 as SGHTA and CDR2 as FQGNSA. V lost 1 base to trimming and J lost 1 base, with 4 bases between them. CDR3 length equals 14 residues. DNA for the CDR3: TGTGCCAGCAGCTTAGACGGGAACACCGGGGAGCTGTTTTTT. It encodes CASSLDGNTGELFF.

The chain uses TRBV18 and TRBJ1-1; D perhaps matches TRBD1 (5 bases). Germline lookup yields CDR1 KGHSH and CDR2 LQKENI. The CDR3 is made up of 15 amino acids. V was pared by 1 base and J by 0 bases, with 9 bases between. The CDR3 DNA reads TGTGCCAGCTCACCACGTCCAGGGCTGAACACTGAAGCTTTCTTT. Its protein is CASSPRPGLNTEAFF.

V and J are TRBV5-4 and TRBJ1-5; 8 nucleotides agree with TRBD1. V lost 4 bases, J lost 6 bases, and 6 bases stayed unmatched. The CDR3 length is 14 residues. Germline-derived CDR1 and CDR2 are SGHNT and YYREEE (reference sequence). CDR3 in amino acids: CASSRGQGGQPQHF. The CDR3 nucleotides are TGTGCCAGCAGCCGTGGACAGGGCGGTCAGCCCCAGCATTTT.

The V and J genes are TRBV19 and TRBJ1-4; D unclear. The length of the CDR3 is 13 residues. With 10 bases removed from V and 7 bases from J, the gap between germline ends came to 16 bases. Germline CDR1 is LNHDA and CDR2 is SQIVND (reference sequence). CDR3 nucleotide sequence: TGTGCCACTCAGCCCGGAGACCGTGAAAAACTGTTTTTT. Amino acid sequence: CATQPGDREKLFF.

With respect to this clone: A junction end diverges from the germline sequence, so it may reflect a read error. V usage is TRBV29-1 and J usage is TRBJ2-3; 13 nucleotides agree with TRBD2. The CDR3 runs to 12 residues. CDR1 and CDR2 from the germline V gene are SQVTM and ANQGSEA. The CDR3 here is CSVDRRTSGRSF. CDR3 DNA: TGCAGCGTTGACCGGCGGACTAGCGGGAGAAGTTTT.

The chain joins TRBV28 to TRBJ2-7; tentative D call: TRBD2 (5 bases). V was cut by 8 bases and J by 2 bases, with 7 bases left in between. The length of the CDR3 is 11 residues. Germline CDR1 reads MDHEN; CDR2 reads SYDVKM. The CDR3 DNA reads TGTGCCAGCGGGAGTACCTACGAGCAGTACTTC. Its protein is CASGSTYEQYF.

The V gene is TRBV6-1, the J gene TRBJ1-2; maybe TRBD1 (6 bases). Trimming stripped 2 bases from V and 5 bases from J, with 12 bases between. The CDR3 is 14 residues long. CDR1 is MNHNS, CDR2 SASEGT, per germline. The CDR3 is CASSEQDSSYGYTF. CDR3 DNA: TGTGCCAGCAGTGAACAGGACAGTTCGTATGGCTACACCTTC.

The chain couples TRBV6-5 to TRBJ2-1; 12 bases align to TRBD2. V lost 6 bases to trimming and J lost 14 bases; unmatched junction nucleotides: 11. Germline loops: CDR1 MNHEY, CDR2 SVGAGI. There are 14 residues in the CDR3. CDR3 in DNA: TGTGCCAGCAGGCAATTACTAGCGGGGGGACCAGAGTTCTTC. This encodes CASRQLLAGGPEFF.

This sequence joins TRBV2 and TRBJ1-6; 11 bases agree with TRBD1. The CDR3 length is 16 residues. Trimming cost V 3 bases and J 7 bases; bases outside gene matches: 5. Germline lookup yields CDR1 SNHLY and CDR2 FYNNEI. For the CDR3, the DNA is TGTGCCAGCAGTGATAATTGGGACAGGGGGAATTCACCCCTCCACTTT. Amino acid sequence: CASSDNWDRGNSPLHF.

The chain has TRBV7-2 and TRBJ2-1; D not certain. V was pared by 5 bases and J by 5 bases, with 19 bases between. The germline V gene encodes CDR1 SGHTA and CDR2 FQGNSA. This CDR3 has 16 amino acids. In DNA, the CDR3 is TGTGCCAGCAGCCCCCTCCGTATTAACAACGACAATGAGCAGTTCTTC. Translation gives CASSPLRINNDNEQFF. Using reference TRBV7-2 and TRBJ2-1 for the parts outside the CDR3, the full variable domain is GAGVSQSPSNKVTEKGKDVELRCDPISGHTALYWYRQSLGQGLEFLIYFQGNSAPDKSGLPSDRFSAERTGGSVSTLTIQRTQQEDSAVYLCASSPLRINNDNEQFFGPGTRLTVL.

V usage is TRBV28 and J usage is TRBJ2-7; 9 nucleotides agree with TRBD1. The CDR3 sequence is 15 residues long. The J segment lost 3 bases and the V segment lost 3 bases, leaving 6 bases of the junction unmatched. Looked up from germline, CDR1 is MDHEN and CDR2 is SYDVKM. CDR3 sequence: CASSFAGTGYYEQYF. DNA of the CDR3: TGTGCCAGCAGTTTCGCCGGGACAGGGTACTACGAGCAGTACTTC.

The chain carries TRBV19 and TRBJ2-7, with D possibly TRBD1 on 5 matching bases. Germline loops: CDR1 LNHDA, CDR2 SQIVND (reference sequence). The length of the CDR3 is 13 residues. V lost 10 bases and J lost 3, with 16 bases in between. The CDR3 DNA reads TGTGCCACCAATAGCCCAGGGATCTACGAGCAGTACTTC. As protein: CATNSPGIYEQYF. Drawing the rest from reference TRBV19 and TRBJ2-7, the complete variable domain is DGGITQSPKYLFRKEGQNVTLSCEQNLNHDAMYWYRQDPGQGLRLIYYSQIVNDFQKGDIAEGYSVSREKKESFPLTVTSAQKNPTAFYLCATNSPGIYEQYFGPGTRLTVT.

The chain employs TRBV6-5 and TRBJ2-2; TRBD1 aligns across 9 bases. V gave up 5 bases and J gave up 3 bases; unmatched junction bases: 4. The CDR3 contains 15 residues. The germline gives CDR1 MNHEY, CDR2 SVGAGI. CDR3 DNA sequence: TGTGCCAGCAGTCCGGGACAGGGCTACACCGGGGAGCTGTTTTTT. Its translation is CASSPGQGYTGELFF.

The chain recombines TRBV29-1 with TRBJ1-2, with 7 bases matching TRBD1. Looked up from germline, CDR1 is SQVTM and CDR2 is ANQGSEA. The CDR3 has 11 residues. With V trimmed by 6 bases and J by 8 bases, 6 bases remained unmatched. This chain's CDR3 is CSVGTEGGYTF. For the CDR3, the DNA is TGCAGCGTAGGGACAGAGGGCGGCTACACCTTC. Full variable domain (rest looked up from reference TRBV29-1 and TRBJ1-2): SAVISQKPSRDICQRGTSLTIQCQVDSQVTMMFWYRQQPGQSLTLIATANQGSEATYESGFVIDKFPISRPNLTFSTLTVSNMSPEDSSIYLCSVGTEGGYTFGSGTRLTVV.

This rearrangement joins TRBV4-3 to TRBJ2-7, with TRBD1 matching 9 bases. The V segment lost 5 bases and the J segment 5 bases; nucleotides outside the gene matches: 10. There are 15 residues in the CDR3. The germline gives CDR1 LGHNA, CDR2 YSLEER. The CDR3 is CASSSTTGGFDEQYF. The CDR3 coding sequence is TGCGCCAGCAGCTCCACGACAGGGGGGTTTGACGAGCAGTACTTC.

About this clone itself: The conserved closing phenylalanine or tryptophan is absent in this CDR3, likely reflecting a read error. The chain combines TRBV6-5 with TRBJ2-7; perhaps TRBD1 as D (5 bases). The CDR3 consists of 14 residues. Germline assignment: CDR1 MNHEY and CDR2 SVGAGI. V was clipped by 5 bases and J by 6 bases, with 17 bases between them. In DNA form, the CDR3 reads TGTGCCAGCAGTCTACCGGGCAAAAGGGGCGAGCAGTACCTC. Its protein is CASSLPGKRGEQYL.

CDR3 sequence reads: CASRPEGSRFYEQYF. CDR3 DNA: TGTGCCAGCAGGCCCGAGGGTTCGAGGTTCTACGAGCAGTACTTC. The V and J genes are TRBV6-6 and TRBJ2-7; D is possibly TRBD2 (5 bases). This CDR3 is built from 15 residues. In germline, CDR1 is MNHNY, CDR2 SVGAGI (reference sequence). V was pared by 6 bases and J by 3 bases, with 18 bases between.

The chain carries TRBV29-1 and TRBJ1-1; possible D gene TRBD1, 6 bases. V shed 5 bases and J shed 1 base, with 11 bases lying between them. The CDR3 runs 13 residues. The germline CDR1 and CDR2 sequences are SQVTM and ANQGSEA. This CDR3 reads CSVPTGWNTEAFF. CDR3 nucleotide sequence: TGCAGCGTTCCGACAGGTTGGAACACTGAAGCTTTCTTT.